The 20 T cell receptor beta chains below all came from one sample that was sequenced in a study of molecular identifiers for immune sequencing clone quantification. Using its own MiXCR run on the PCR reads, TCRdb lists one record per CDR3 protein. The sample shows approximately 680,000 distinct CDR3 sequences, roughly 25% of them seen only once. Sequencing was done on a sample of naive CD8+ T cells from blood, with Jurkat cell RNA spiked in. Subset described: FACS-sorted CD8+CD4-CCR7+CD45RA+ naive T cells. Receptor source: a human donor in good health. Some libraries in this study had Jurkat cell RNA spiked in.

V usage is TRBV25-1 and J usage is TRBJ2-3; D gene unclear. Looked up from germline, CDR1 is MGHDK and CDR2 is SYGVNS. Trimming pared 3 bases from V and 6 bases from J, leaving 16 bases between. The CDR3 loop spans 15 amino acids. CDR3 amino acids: CASSDILGLPDTQYF. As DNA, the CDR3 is TGTGCCAGCAGTGATATATTGGGGTTGCCCGATACGCAGTATTTT.

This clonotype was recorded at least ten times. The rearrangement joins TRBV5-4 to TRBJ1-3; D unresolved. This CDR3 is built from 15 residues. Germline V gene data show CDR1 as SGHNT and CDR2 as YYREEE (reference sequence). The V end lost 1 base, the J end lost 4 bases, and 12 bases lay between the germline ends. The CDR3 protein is CASSLPQAGGNTIYF. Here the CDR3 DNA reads TGTGCCAGCAGCTTGCCCCAGGCAGGAGGAAACACCATATATTTT.

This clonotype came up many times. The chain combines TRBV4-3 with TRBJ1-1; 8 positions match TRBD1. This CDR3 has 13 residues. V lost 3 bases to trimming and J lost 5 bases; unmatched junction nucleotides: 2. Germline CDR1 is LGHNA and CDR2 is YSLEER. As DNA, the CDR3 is TGCGCCAGCAGCCAGACAGGGGTGACTGAAGCTTTCTTT. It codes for CASSQTGVTEAFF.

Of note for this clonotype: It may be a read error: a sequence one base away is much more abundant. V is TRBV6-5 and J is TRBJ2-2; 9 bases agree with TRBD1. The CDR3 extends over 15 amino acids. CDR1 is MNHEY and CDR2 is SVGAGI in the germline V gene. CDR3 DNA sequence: TGTGCCAGCAGTAACAGGGGGCGGGTCACCGGGGAGCCGTTTTTT. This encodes CASSNRGRVTGEPFF.

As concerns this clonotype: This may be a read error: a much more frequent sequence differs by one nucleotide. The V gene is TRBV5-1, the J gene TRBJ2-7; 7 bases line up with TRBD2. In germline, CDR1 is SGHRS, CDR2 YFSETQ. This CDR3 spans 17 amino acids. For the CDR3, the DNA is TGCGTCAGCAGCTTGGCCTTGGGGAGCGGGGAGGCCTACGAGCAGTACTTC. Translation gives CVSSLALGSGEAYEQYF.

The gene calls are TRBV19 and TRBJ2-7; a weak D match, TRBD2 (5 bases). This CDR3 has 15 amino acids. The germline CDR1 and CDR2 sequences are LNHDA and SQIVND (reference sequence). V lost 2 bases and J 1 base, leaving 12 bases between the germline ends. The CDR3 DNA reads TGTGCCAGTAGTATAATGTACGGGGATTCCTACGAGCAGTACTTC. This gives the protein CASSIMYGDSYEQYF.

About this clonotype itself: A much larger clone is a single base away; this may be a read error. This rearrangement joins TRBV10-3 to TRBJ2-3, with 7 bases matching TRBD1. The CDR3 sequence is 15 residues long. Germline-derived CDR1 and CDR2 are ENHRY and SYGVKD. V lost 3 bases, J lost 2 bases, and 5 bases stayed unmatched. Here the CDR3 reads CAISDHGTATDTQYF. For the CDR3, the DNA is TGTGCCATCAGTGACCACGGGACAGCCACAGATACGCAGTATTTT.

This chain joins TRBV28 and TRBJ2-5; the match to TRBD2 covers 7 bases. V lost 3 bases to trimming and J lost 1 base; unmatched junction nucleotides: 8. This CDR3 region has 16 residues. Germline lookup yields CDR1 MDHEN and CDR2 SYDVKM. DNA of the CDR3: TGTGCCAGCAGTTTCATTAAGCGGGGACTCCAAGAGACCCAGTACTTC. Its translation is CASSFIKRGLQETQYF.

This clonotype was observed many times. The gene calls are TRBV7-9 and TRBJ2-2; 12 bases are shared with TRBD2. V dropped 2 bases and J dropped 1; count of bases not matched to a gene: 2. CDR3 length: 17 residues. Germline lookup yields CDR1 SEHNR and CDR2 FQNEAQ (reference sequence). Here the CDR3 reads CASSLRLAGENTGELFF. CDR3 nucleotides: TGTGCCAGCAGCTTAAGACTAGCGGGAGAGAACACCGGGGAGCTGTTTTTT.

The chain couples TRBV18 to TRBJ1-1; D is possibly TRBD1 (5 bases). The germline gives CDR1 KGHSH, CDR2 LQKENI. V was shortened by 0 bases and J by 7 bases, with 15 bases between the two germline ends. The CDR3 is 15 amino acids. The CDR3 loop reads CASSPPETEWSEAFF. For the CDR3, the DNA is TGTGCCAGCTCACCACCCGAGACAGAGTGGAGTGAAGCTTTCTTT. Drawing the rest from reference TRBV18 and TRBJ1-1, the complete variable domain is NAGVMQNPRHLVRRRGQEARLRCSPMKGHSHVYWYRQLPEEGLKFMVYLQKENIIDESGMPKERFSAEFPKEGPSILRIQQVVRGDSAAYFCASSPPETEWSEAFFGQGTRLTVV.

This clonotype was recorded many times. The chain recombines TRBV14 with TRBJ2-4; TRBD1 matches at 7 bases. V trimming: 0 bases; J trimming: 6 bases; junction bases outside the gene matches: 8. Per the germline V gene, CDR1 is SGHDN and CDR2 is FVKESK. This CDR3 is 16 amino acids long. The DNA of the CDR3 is TGTGCCAGCAGCCAAGATTCACGACAGGGAAGAAACATTCAGTACTTC. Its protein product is CASSQDSRQGRNIQYF.

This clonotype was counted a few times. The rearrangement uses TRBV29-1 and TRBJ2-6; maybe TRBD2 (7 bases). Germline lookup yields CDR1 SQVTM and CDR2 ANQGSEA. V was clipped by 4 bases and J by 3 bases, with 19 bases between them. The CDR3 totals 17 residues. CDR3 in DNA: TGCAGCGTTGTTCTCAGTGGGGGGGCGGGTGGGGCCAACGTCCTGACTTTC. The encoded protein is CSVVLSGGAGGANVLTF.

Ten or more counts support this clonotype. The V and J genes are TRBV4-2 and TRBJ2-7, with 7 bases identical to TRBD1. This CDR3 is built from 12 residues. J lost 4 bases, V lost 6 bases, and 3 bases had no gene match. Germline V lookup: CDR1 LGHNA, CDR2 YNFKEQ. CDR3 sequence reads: CASRQGWYEQYF. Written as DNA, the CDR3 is TGTGCCAGCAGACAGGGGTGGTACGAGCAGTACTTC.

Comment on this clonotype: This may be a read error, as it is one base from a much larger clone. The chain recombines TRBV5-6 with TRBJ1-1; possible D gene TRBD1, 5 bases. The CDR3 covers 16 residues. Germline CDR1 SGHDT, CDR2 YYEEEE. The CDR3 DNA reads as TGTGCCAGCAGCTTGGAGGAGGGCAGGGCCAACACTGAAGATTTCTTT. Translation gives CASSLEEGRANTEDFF.

CDR3 loop: CSAKGPGWGQPQHF. Here the CDR3 DNA reads TGCAGTGCCAAGGGACCGGGTTGGGGACAGCCCCAGCATTTT. This chain joins TRBV20-1 and TRBJ1-5, with a possible D match to TRBD1 (5 bases). The CDR3 has 14 residues. CDR1 DFQATT and CDR2 SNEGSKA come from the germline V gene (reference sequence). With 6 bases removed from V and 7 bases from J, the gap between germline ends came to 19 bases.

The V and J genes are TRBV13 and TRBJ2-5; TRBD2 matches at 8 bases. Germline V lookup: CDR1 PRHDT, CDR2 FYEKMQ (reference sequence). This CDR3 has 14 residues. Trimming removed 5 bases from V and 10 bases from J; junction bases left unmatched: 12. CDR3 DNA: TGTGCCAGCAGCCTTAGCGGGGCGCTGGGGGGCCAGTACTTC. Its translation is CASSLSGALGGQYF.

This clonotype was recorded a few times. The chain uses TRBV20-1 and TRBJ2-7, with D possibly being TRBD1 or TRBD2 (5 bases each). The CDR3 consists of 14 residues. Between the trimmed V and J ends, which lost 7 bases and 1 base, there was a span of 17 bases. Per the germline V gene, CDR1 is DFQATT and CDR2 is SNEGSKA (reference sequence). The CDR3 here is CSVSLETASYEQYF. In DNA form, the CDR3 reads TGCAGTGTCTCACTAGAGACAGCATCCTACGAGCAGTACTTC.

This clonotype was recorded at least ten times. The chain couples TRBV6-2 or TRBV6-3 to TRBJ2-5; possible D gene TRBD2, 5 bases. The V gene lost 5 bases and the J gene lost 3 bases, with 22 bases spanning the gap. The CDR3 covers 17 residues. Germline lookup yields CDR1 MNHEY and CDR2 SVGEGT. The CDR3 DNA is TGTGCCAGCAGTGCTGACCGGGGATCCCCGGCTAAAGAGACCCAGTACTTC. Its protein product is CASSADRGSPAKETQYF.

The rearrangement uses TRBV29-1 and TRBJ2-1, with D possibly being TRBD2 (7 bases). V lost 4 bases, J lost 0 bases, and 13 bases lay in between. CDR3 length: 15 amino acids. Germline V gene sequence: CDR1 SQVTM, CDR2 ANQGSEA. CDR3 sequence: CSVVWGGLSYNEQFF. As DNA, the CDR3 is TGCAGCGTTGTTTGGGGGGGCCTCTCCTACAATGAGCAGTTCTTC.

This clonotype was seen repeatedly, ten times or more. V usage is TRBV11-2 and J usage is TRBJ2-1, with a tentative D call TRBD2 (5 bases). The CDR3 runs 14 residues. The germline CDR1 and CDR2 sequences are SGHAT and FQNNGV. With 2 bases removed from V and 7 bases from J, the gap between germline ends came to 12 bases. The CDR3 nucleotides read TGTGCCAGCAGCTTATCGCCTTCGGGGAATGAGCAGTTCTTC. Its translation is CASSLSPSGNEQFF.